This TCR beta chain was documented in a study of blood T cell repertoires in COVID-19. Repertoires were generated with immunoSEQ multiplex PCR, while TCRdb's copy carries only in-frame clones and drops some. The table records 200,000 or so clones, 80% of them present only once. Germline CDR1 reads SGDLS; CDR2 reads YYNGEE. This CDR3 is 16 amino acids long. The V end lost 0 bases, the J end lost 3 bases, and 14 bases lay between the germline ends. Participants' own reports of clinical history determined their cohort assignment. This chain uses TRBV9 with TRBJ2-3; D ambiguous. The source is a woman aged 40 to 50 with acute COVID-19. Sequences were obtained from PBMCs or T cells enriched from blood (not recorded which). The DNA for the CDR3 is TGTGCCAGCAGCGTAGGGGCGAACGAGATAACAGATACGCAGTATTTT. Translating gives CASSVGANEITDTQYF. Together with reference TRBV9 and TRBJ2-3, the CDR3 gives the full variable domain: DSGVTQTPKHLITATGQRVTLRCSPRSGDLSVYWYQQSLDQGLQFLIQYYNGEERAKGNILERFSAQQFPDLHSELNLSSLELGDSALYFCASSVGANEITDTQYFGPGTRLTVL.